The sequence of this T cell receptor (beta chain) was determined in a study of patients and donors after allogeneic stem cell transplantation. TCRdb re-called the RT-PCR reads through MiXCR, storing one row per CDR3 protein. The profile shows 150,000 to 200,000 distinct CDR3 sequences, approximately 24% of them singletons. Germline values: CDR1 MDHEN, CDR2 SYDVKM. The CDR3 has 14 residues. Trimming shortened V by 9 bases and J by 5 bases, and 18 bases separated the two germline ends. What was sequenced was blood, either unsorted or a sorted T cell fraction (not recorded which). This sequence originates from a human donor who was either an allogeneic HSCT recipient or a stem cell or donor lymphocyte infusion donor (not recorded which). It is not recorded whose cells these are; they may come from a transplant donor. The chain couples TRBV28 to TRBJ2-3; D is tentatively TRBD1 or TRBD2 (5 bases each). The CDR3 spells CASGTYTGGDTQYF. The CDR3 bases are TGTGCCAGTGGGACCTATACTGGCGGAGATACGCAGTATTTT.